The next 8 T cell receptor beta chains were all read from a single sample in a study of blood T cell repertoires in COVID-19. Sequencing used immunoSEQ multiplex PCR; TCRdb keeps in-frame clones, though not all of them. The data hold 55,000 to 70,000 clones, with roughly four fifths observed a single time. Sample: peripheral blood. Every receptor here comes from a woman over 75 with acute or convalescent COVID-19.

The gene calls are TRBV3-1 (or the pseudogene TRBV3-2) and TRBJ1-6; no definite D call. The V gene's germline CDR1 is LGHDT and CDR2 YNNKEL (reference sequence). Trimming took off 3 bases at V and 0 bases at J, with 12 bases between the two ends. This CDR3 is built from 17 residues. The CDR3, as DNA: TGTGCCAGCAGCCAGGGTGACACCTGCTCCTATAATTCACCCCTCCACTTT. Translating gives CASSQGDTCSYNSPLHF.

The chain couples TRBV27 to TRBJ1-6, with a possible D match to TRBD1 (5 bases). This CDR3 comprises 14 residues. Germline values: CDR1 MNHEY, CDR2 SMNVEV (reference sequence). The V end was cut by 7 bases, the J end by 4 bases, with 11 bases between. The DNA of the CDR3 is TGTGCCAGCAAGCCGACAGATTATAATTCACCCCTCCACTTT. Protein product: CASKPTDYNSPLHF.

This clone is termed medium-sized. Additional DNA sequences in this sample encode the identical CDR3. The chain employs TRBV19 and TRBJ1-1, with D possibly TRBD1 on 6 matching bases. CDR1 and CDR2 from the germline V gene are LNHDA and SQIVND (reference sequence). Trimming took 2 bases from V and 1 from J, leaving 8 bases between them. CDR3 length: 14 amino acids. CDR3 protein: CASSIQGPNTEAFF. The CDR3 region has the DNA TGTGCCAGTAGTATACAGGGGCCGAACACTGAAGCTTTCTTT.

This clone was detected once. The chain employs TRBV1 and TRBJ2-1; the DNA was not compared with TRBD2, the D call given in the table. TRBV1 has pseudogene status. The CDR3 runs 15 residues. DNA for the CDR3: TGCACCAGCAGCCCAACGGGACTAGCGGGCCGCGGGCAGTTCTTC. Amino acids: CTSSPTGLAGRGQFF.

This clone occurred once. The gene calls are TRBV10-1 and TRBJ2-1; 12 nucleotides align to TRBD1. The CDR3 loop spans 15 amino acids. V dropped 4 bases and J dropped 6; count of bases not matched to a gene: 4. In germline, CDR1 is WNHNN, CDR2 SYGVQD (reference sequence). The CDR3 bases are TGCGCCAGCAGTGCGGGACAGGGGGCTGGCAATGAGCAGTTCTTC. This codes for CASSAGQGAGNEQFF.

The chain employs TRBV25-1 and TRBJ2-7; the D gene is possibly TRBD1 (5 bases). Germline V gene sequence: CDR1 MGHDK, CDR2 SYGVNS. V gave up 1 base and J gave up 4 bases, with 8 bases separating them. The CDR3 is 13 residues long. The CDR3 coding sequence is TGTGCCAGCAGTGAATCGACAGAATACGAGCAGTACTTC. Protein sequence: CASSESTEYEQYF.

The chain combines TRBV7-3 with TRBJ2-2; the D is unclear. The germline gives CDR1 SGHTA, CDR2 FQGTGA. This CDR3 region has 13 residues. Trimming shortened V by 5 bases and J by 4 bases, and 8 bases separated the two germline ends. The DNA of the CDR3 is TGTGCCAGCAGCCTATTAACCACCGGGGAGCTGTTTTTT. Residues: CASSLLTTGELFF.

The chain carries TRBV9 and TRBJ1-1, with D tentatively TRBD1 (5 bases). The length of the CDR3 is 16 residues. CDR1 and CDR2 from the germline V gene are SGDLS and YYNGEE. Trimming left V 1 base short and J 1 base short, with 14 bases between. In nucleotides, the CDR3 is TGTGCCAGCAGCGTAACAGGCGATGCGCGGAACACTGAAGCTTTCTTT. It encodes CASSVTGDARNTEAFF.